What follows are 6 T cell receptor beta chains derived from one specimen sequenced in a study of T cells in Graves' hyperthyroidism and ophthalmopathy. What was amplified from RNA transcripts were TCR beta CDR3 regions. The TCR CDR3 was amplified in a first-round RT-PCR using the HTBI primer set. One entry per CDR3 protein, called by TCRdb with MiXCR from the multiplex PCR reads. Of about 700,000 distinct CDR3 sequences in the sample, 12% to 15% are singletons; the top ten hold roughly 10%. The source material was blood. The receptors derive from a woman under 30 with Graves' hyperthyroidism.

This chain links TRBV4-3 with TRBJ2-3; 11 bases fit TRBD2. The germline V gene encodes CDR1 LGHNA and CDR2 YSLEER. The ends lost 8 bases at V and 2 bases at J; junction bases unmatched: 9. This CDR3 has 16 amino acids. DNA for the CDR3: TGCGCCAGCCGATCACGACTAGCGGGAAACACAGATACGCAGTATTTT. Translating it yields CASRSRLAGNTDTQYF.

Points on this clonotype: This CDR3 fails to terminate in the conserved phenylalanine or tryptophan, so it likely reflects a read error. This chain links TRBV7-9 with TRBJ1-2; D is unresolved. There are 15 residues in the CDR3. Germline assignment: CDR1 SEHNR and CDR2 FQNEAQ (reference sequence). V gave up 6 bases and J gave up 0 bases, with 14 bases separating them. CDR3 region: CASSSPPATNYGYTS. DNA of the CDR3: TGTGCCAGCAGTTCCCCCCCAGCAACTAACTATGGCTACACCTCC.

This clonotype came up a few times. V usage is TRBV28 and J usage is TRBJ1-6; TRBD1 is a possible D gene (5 bases). V was pared by 2 bases and J by 14 bases, with 16 bases between. This CDR3 spans 14 amino acids. The germline CDR1 and CDR2 sequences are MDHEN and SYDVKM. The CDR3 sequence: CASSLGAPGVALHF. The CDR3 coding sequence is TGTGCCAGCAGTTTAGGGGCCCCGGGGGTGGCCCTCCACTTT. Looking up the rest from reference TRBV28 and TRBJ1-6 gives the full variable domain: DVKVTQSSRYLVKRTGEKVFLECVQDMDHENMFWYRQDPGLGLRLIYFSYDVKMKEKGDIPEGYSVSREKKERFSLILESASTNQTSMYLCASSLGAPGVALHFGNGTRLTVT.

This chain uses TRBV9 with TRBJ1-2; D remains ambiguous. V lost 3 bases, J lost 6 bases, and 15 bases lay in between. CDR1 is SGDLS and CDR2 is YYNGEE in the germline V gene. The CDR3 covers 14 residues. For the CDR3, the DNA is TGTGCCAGCAGCGGGACCCCCGCCGTGGATGGCTACACCTTC. It yields the protein CASSGTPAVDGYTF.

This clonotype has ten or more counts. V gene TRBV30 combines with J gene TRBJ2-1, with 10 bases matching TRBD1. V trimming: 3 bases; J trimming: 9 bases; junction bases outside the gene matches: 5. CDR1 is GTSNPN and CDR2 is SVGIG in the germline V gene (reference sequence). The CDR3 contains 13 residues. CDR3: CAWSPTGGAEQFF. The CDR3, as DNA: TGTGCCTGGAGCCCGACAGGGGGCGCTGAGCAGTTCTTC. The variable domain in full, completed from reference TRBV30 and TRBJ2-1, reads SQTIHQWPATLVQPVGSPLSLECTVEGTSNPNLYWYRQAAGRGLQLLFYSVGIGQISSEVPQNLSASRPQDRQFILSSKKLLLSDSGFYLCAWSPTGGAEQFFGPGTRLTVL.

In its sample, this clonotype was seen many times. This sequence joins TRBV11-2 and TRBJ1-1, with a possible D match to TRBD1 (5 bases). The germline V gene has CDR1 SGHAT and CDR2 FQNNGV. CDR3 length equals 13 residues. Trimming removed 4 bases at V and 8 bases at J, with 14 bases between. This chain's CDR3 is CASSSAVGVEAFF. The CDR3 region has the DNA TGTGCCAGCAGCTCCGCTGTAGGGGTAGAAGCTTTCTTT. The whole variable domain, filled in from reference TRBV11-2 and TRBJ1-1, reads EAGVAQSPRYKIIEKRQSVAFWCNPISGHATLYWYQQILGQGPKLLIQFQNNGVVDDSQLPKDRFSAERLKGVDSTLKIQPAKLEDSAVYLCASSSAVGVEAFFGQGTRLTVV.